This note documents a single TCR beta chain sequence. This record comes from a study of blood T cell repertoires in COVID-19. How the authors handled the data: Quantification of nucleated cells was approximated via reference gene primer amplification. Profiled with immunoSEQ multiplex PCR; TCRdb holds only in-frame clones, not every one. V and J calls plus clone size are reproduced from that table; the DNA served to infer D and trimming. The repertoire holds over 100,000 clones, around 80% seen once, with 9.8% in the top ten. The germline V and J ends were trimmed by 1 base and 4 bases, with 10 bases remaining between them. This CDR3 has 14 amino acids. Per the germline V gene, CDR1 is LGHNA and CDR2 is YSLEER.

The sample consisted of peripheral blood. J is TRBJ1-2 and V is TRBV4-3; D perhaps matches TRBD1 (5 bases). This TCR was recovered from a man aged 55-75 years with active or convalescent COVID-19. CDR3 region: CASSQADSFYGYTF. The CDR3 nucleotides read TGCGCCAGCAGCCAAGCTGACAGTTTCTATGGCTACACCTTC.